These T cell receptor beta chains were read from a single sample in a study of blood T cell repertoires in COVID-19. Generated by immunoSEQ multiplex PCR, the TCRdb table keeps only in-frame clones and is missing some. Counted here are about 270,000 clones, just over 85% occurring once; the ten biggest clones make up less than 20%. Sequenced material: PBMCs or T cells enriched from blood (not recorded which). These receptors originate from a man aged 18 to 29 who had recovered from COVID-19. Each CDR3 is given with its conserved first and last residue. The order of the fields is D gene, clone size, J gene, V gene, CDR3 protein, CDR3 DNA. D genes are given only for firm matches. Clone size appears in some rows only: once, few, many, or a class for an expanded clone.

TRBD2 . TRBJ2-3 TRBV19 CASSVLAELTDTQYF TGTGCCAGTAGTGTACTAGCGGAGCTCACAGATACGCAGTATTTT
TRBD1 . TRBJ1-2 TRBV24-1 CATSEGTGLDYTF TGTGCCACCAGTGAAGGGACAGGGTTGGACTACACCTTC
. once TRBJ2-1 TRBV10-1 CASGSGVNEQFF TGCGCCAGCGGATCCGGGGTCAATGAGCAGTTCTTC
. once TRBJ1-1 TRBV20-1 CSASLQTKNTEAFF TGCAGTGCTAGTCTACAGACCAAGAACACTGAAGCTTTCTTT
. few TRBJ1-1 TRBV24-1 CATSDWAGAAFF TGTGCCACCAGTGATTGGGCGGGGGCAGCTTTCTTT
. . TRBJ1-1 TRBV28 CASCPPSVTEAFF TGTGCCAGCTGCCCACCCTCGGTGACTGAAGCTTTCTTT
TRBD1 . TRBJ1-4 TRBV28 CASTTGGGQTNEKLFF TGTGCCAGCACAACAGGGGGCGGGCAAACTAATGAAAAACTGTTTTTT
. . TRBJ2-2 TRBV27 CASSLVGNTGELFF TGTGCCAGCAGTTTAGTCGGGAACACCGGGGAGCTGTTTTTT
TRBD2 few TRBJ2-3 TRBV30 CAWKLAGPTYTDTQYF TGTGCCTGGAAACTAGCGGGTCCTACTTACACAGATACGCAGTATTTT
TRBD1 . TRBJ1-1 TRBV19 CASSTLTGWDTEAFF TGTGCCAGTAGTACCCTGACAGGGTGGGACACTGAAGCTTTCTTT
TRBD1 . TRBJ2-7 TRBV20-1 CSGSSGTGANEQYF TGCAGTGGTAGTAGTGGGACAGGGGCTAACGAGCAGTACTTC
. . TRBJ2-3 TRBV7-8 CASSFSGLPDTQYF TGTGCCAGCAGCTTTAGCGGACTCCCAGATACGCAGTATTTT
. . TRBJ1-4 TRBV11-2 CASSLLGPGATNEKLFF TGTGCCAGCAGCTTATTAGGTCCGGGGGCAACTAATGAAAAACTGTTTTTT
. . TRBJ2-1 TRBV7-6 CASSPRDNKNEQFF TGTGCCAGCAGCCCCCGGGACAATAAGAATGAGCAGTTCTTC
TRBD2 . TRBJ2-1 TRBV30 CAWSVLTSGRAGYNEQFF TGTGCCTGGAGTGTACTTACTAGCGGGAGGGCCGGCTACAATGAGCAGTTCTTC
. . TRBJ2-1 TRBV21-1 CASSIPGLAGGIAVLNGGEQFF TGTGCCAGCAGCATTCCGGGACTAGCGGGAGGGATCGCAGTTTTAAACGGGGGTGAGCAGTTCTTC
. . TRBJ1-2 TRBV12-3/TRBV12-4 CASTQFSVYGYTF TGTGCCAGCACCCAATTCTCGGTTTACGGCTACACCTTC
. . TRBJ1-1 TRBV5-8 CASSSQGNTEAFF TGTGCCAGCAGCTCACAGGGGAACACTGAAGCTTTCTTT
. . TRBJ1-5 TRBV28 CASTGSGDQPQHF TGTGCCAGCACCGGGTCGGGTGATCAGCCCCAGCATTTT
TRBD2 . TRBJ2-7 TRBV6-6 CASSPSGSSAYEQYF TGTGCCAGCAGCCCTAGCGGGAGTAGCGCCTACGAGCAGTACTTC
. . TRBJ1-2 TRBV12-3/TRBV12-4 CASSLGGRDGYTF TGTGCCAGCAGTTTAGGGGGCAGGGATGGCTACACCTTC
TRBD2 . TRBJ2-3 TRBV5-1 CASRSGTSGLTDTQYF TGCGCCAGCAGGTCCGGGACTAGCGGTTTGACAGATACGCAGTATTTT
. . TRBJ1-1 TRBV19 CASSIQAENTEAFF TGTGCCAGTAGTATTCAGGCAGAGAACACTGAAGCTTTCTTT
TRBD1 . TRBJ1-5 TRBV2 CASSPGQGGNQPQHF TGTGCCAGCAGTCCGGGACAGGGAGGCAATCAGCCCCAGCATTTT
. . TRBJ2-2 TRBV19 CASSRQRNTGELFF TGTGCCAGTAGTCGCCAGCGGAACACCGGGGAGCTGTTTTTT
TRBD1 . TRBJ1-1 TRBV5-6 CASSPRTGVNTEAFF TGTGCCAGCAGCCCGCGGACAGGAGTGAACACTGAAGCTTTCTTT
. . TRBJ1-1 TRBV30 CACPLRGTNTEAFF TGTGCCTGCCCCTTGAGGGGGACGAACACTGAAGCTTTCTTT
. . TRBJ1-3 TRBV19 CASSIRVSGNTIYF TGTGCCAGTAGTATAAGAGTGTCTGGAAACACCATATATTTT
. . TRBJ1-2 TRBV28 CASSLSGESNYGYTF TGTGCCAGCAGTTTATCAGGGGAAAGTAACTATGGCTACACCTTC
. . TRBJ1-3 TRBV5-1 CASSFGDISGNTIYF TGCGCCAGCAGCTTTGGCGACATATCTGGAAACACCATATATTTT